This is a list of T cell receptor beta chains from one sample in a study of PD-L1 blockade in urothelial cancer. Generated by immunoSEQ multiplex PCR, the TCRdb table keeps only in-frame clones and is missing some. The sample lists tens of thousands of clones; 82% were seen once. The sequences come from PBMCs, collected around atezolizumab (anti-PD-L1) treatment. Source of these receptors: an older man with urothelial cancer. CDR3s leave out the opening cysteine and the closing phenylalanine or tryptophan.

v_gene: TRBV6-1; j_gene: TRBJ1-1; CDR3aa: ASSEEVVATDGAF
v_gene: TRBV12-5; j_gene: TRBJ2-3; CDR3aa: ASGPGGRLY
v_gene: TRBV19; j_gene: TRBJ2-1; CDR3aa: ASSPRRGASGGNEQF
v_gene: TRBV30; j_gene: TRBJ1-3; CDR3aa: AWSITGSGNTIY
v_gene: TRBV28; j_gene: TRBJ2-5; CDR3aa: ASRTGTQETQY
v_gene: TRBV6-6; j_gene: TRBJ1-1; CDR3aa: ASSSQGGNTEAF
v_gene: TRBV2; j_gene: TRBJ2-7; CDR3aa: ASSLDRGPSSEQY
v_gene: TRBV28; j_gene: TRBJ2-7; CDR3aa: ASSRTGDYSYEQY
v_gene: TRBV5-1; j_gene: TRBJ1-1; CDR3aa: ASSLDSPTLNTEAF
v_gene: TRBV5-5; j_gene: TRBJ2-2; CDR3aa: ASSLSQGAPNTGELF
v_gene: TRBV30; j_gene: TRBJ1-1; CDR3aa: AWRGGGEGF
v_gene: TRBV18; j_gene: TRBJ1-6; CDR3aa: ASSPSLQGVGYNSPLH
v_gene: TRBV19; j_gene: TRBJ1-2; CDR3aa: ASSKGTGSNYGYT
v_gene: TRBV4-2; j_gene: TRBJ2-1; CDR3aa: ASSQDMRVDEQF
v_gene: TRBV7-9; j_gene: TRBJ2-7; CDR3aa: ASSLHNEGEQY
v_gene: TRBV6-5; j_gene: TRBJ1-6; CDR3aa: ASTTGQFNSPLH
v_gene: TRBV5-5; j_gene: TRBJ1-1; CDR3aa: ASSLLGGTEAF